This entry lists 8 T cell receptor beta chains sequenced from one sample in a study of shared clonotypes between healthy human individuals. CD8 cells regarded as naive lacked CD45RO, were positively chosen for CCR7, and omitted terminally differentiated effector memory CD45RA+ cells. Sequencing used immunoSEQ multiplex PCR; TCRdb keeps in-frame clones, though not all of them. The sample contains around 2.1 million clones, under 95% of which appear only once. Material: naive CD8+ T cells from PBMCs. The receptors were sampled from a man younger than 30 in good health. Some clones in this sample may be carry-over from other donors' samples.

This chain connects TRBV7-7 to TRBJ2-5, with D unresolved. Germline CDR1 SSHAT, CDR2 FNYEAQ (reference sequence). V dropped 0 bases and J dropped 1 base, with 9 bases sitting between them. The CDR3 is made up of 15 amino acids. CDR3 in amino acids: CASSLALRAQETQYF. The CDR3 DNA reads as TGTGCCAGCAGCTTAGCGCTTAGGGCCCAAGAGACCCAGTACTTC.

This sequence joins TRBV4-3 and TRBJ2-7, with a weak D call TRBD2 (7 bases). The germline V gene has CDR1 LGHNA and CDR2 YSLEER. CDR3 length: 17 amino acids. Trimming stripped 1 base from V and 0 bases from J, with 16 bases between. The CDR3 coding sequence is TGCGCCAGCAGCCAAGTAGGGGGGGGTGCCTACTCCTACGAGCAGTACTTC. Amino acid sequence: CASSQVGGGAYSYEQYF.

The chain joins TRBV27 to TRBJ1-5, with TRBD1 matching over 7 bases. The V segment lost 6 bases and the J segment 6 bases; nucleotides outside the gene matches: 5. Germline CDR1 MNHEY, CDR2 SMNVEV (reference sequence). The CDR3 sequence is 13 residues long. This CDR3 reads CASRKGGGQPQHF. Here the CDR3 DNA reads TGTGCCAGCAGGAAAGGGGGCGGTCAGCCCCAGCATTTT.

The genes are TRBV19 and TRBJ1-1; TRBD1 matches 7 bases. CDR1 and CDR2 (germline): LNHDA, SQIVND (reference sequence). V lost 2 bases to trimming and J lost 0 bases; unmatched junction nucleotides: 15. The CDR3 runs 19 residues. In DNA form, the CDR3 reads TGTGCCAGTAGTATACAGGGACAGACTTATGTTACCCTGAACACTGAAGCTTTCTTT. This sequence encodes CASSIQGQTYVTLNTEAFF.

The chain uses TRBV29-1 and TRBJ2-2; no reliable D call. Looked up from germline, CDR1 is SQVTM and CDR2 is ANQGSEA. The CDR3 runs 12 residues. V shed 4 bases and J shed 6 bases, with 9 bases lying between them. The chain's CDR3 is CSVVVGSGELFF. CDR3 in DNA: TGCAGCGTTGTAGTGGGTTCCGGGGAGCTGTTTTTT.

The gene calls are TRBV28 and TRBJ2-7, with 9 nucleotides matching TRBD1. CDR3 length equals 16 residues. After removal of 2 bases from V and 5 bases from J, the junction contained 10 bases not matched to a gene. Germline CDR1 MDHEN, CDR2 SYDVKM. The CDR3 DNA sequence: TGTGCCAGCAGTTTACCTCGGGACAGGGCTAGGGACGAGCAGTACTTC. Protein: CASSLPRDRARDEQYF.

V and J are TRBV7-6 and TRBJ2-7; 8 positions agree with TRBD2. V was clipped by 2 bases and J by 3 bases; unmatched bases: 6. Germline V CDR1 and CDR2: SGHVS, FNYEAQ. The CDR3 covers 15 residues. As DNA, the CDR3 is TGTGCCAGCAGCTTAAAAGCGGGAGTCCTCTACGAGCAGTACTTC. This translates into CASSLKAGVLYEQYF.

This sequence joins TRBV6-5 and TRBJ2-2; D is undetermined. Trimming stripped 4 bases from V and 7 bases from J, with 10 bases between. The CDR3 is made up of 13 amino acids. The germline V gene has CDR1 MNHEY and CDR2 SVGAGI. Here the CDR3 reads CASSFYLLGELFF. In DNA form, the CDR3 reads TGTGCCAGCAGTTTCTACCTTCTCGGGGAGCTGTTTTTT.